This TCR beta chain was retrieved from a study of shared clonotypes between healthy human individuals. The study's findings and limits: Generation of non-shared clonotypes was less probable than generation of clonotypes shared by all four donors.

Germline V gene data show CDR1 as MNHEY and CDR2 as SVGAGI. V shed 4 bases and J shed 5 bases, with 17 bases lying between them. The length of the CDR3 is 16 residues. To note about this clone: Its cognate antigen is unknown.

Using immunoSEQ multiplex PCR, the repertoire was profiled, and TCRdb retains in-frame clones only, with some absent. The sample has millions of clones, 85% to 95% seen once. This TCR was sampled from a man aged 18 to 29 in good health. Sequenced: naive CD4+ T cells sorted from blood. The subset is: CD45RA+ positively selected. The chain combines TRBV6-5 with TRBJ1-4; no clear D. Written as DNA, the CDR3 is TGTGCCAGCAGTTCCTTCTCGGGGTTAGGGAATGAAAAACTGTTTTTT. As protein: CASSSFSGLGNEKLFF.